This entry is about one T cell receptor beta chain. This clonotype was seen many times. Its antigen remains unidentified. No base qualities exist here, and no much larger clone lies one base off it. The record originates from a study of identical twins (dated by TCRdb to 2016 to 2017). Regarding the complete study: To test whether fetal clonotypes persist, this study deep-sequenced TCR alpha and beta repertoires from monozygotic twins, from unrelated adults of various ages, and from cord blood. To rule out contamination, replicate twin experiments were performed at different times with different library preparation protocols.

All donors were healthy Caucasians. The twin cohort consisted of three pairs of female monozygotic twins, all aged roughly 18 to 30 years. Positive isolation kits from Invitrogen were used to isolate CD4+ and CD8+ T cell populations. Libraries were constructed by 5' RACE. The data were produced on an Illumina HiSeq 2000. Template switching added a universal primer binding site, and the final cDNA carried a unique molecular identifier that allowed TCR cDNA molecules to be counted accurately. First-strand cDNA for TCR alpha and beta chains was synthesized from specific primers in the conserved constant-segment region. To control for contamination, every cDNA library carried two barcodes: a SMART-Mk sample barcode plus Illumina barcodes. TruSeq adapter sequences, together with Illumina sample barcodes, were added in two successive PCR steps. Sequencing of the TCR alpha and beta cDNA libraries was done on the Illumina HiSeq platform using custom primers. Per the authors' processing: MiGEC was used to process raw reads and extract unique molecular identifiers, and MiXCR was used to find CDR3 positions. Recombination models were inferred per individual with the repgenHMM and IGoR tools using an EM algorithm. The tcR package in R was used for shared clonotype analysis, with sharing normalized by the product of cloneset sizes. To study raw recombination free of thymic and clonal selection effects, out-of-frame nonproductive sequences were analyzed. TCRdb handled the public reads itself, with Q25 trimming in fastp and clone calling in MiXCR, and kept productive beta chains. Rows are combined by CDR3 protein, so each entry shows the most common genes and DNA. The V and J calls follow TCRdb's processing rather than the paper's. The sample contains about 200,000 distinct CDR3 sequences, approximately 7.1% of them found a single time. The leading ten clones occupy 13% to 15% of the sample.

Here is what the overall study found, with its caveats: Because the same donors could not be followed over many years, the conclusions relied on cross-sectional statistical analysis. In beta out-of-frame sequences, excess twin sharing was weaker, because having fewer shared sequences lowered the signal-to-noise ratio. Invariant T cells such as MAIT and iNKT could partly confound zero-insertion analyses, though diverse VJ usage argued against this for most clonotypes. Out-of-frame TCR alpha sequences shared between twins showed an excess of low generation-probability sequences compared with coincidental sharing between unrelated individuals. Fewer insertions were carried by abundant cord blood beta clonotypes, a similar but weaker trend appeared in young adult naive repertoires, and no such trend appeared in memory repertoires. Recombination models systematically underestimated out-of-frame TCR alpha sharing in monozygotic twins but agreed with sharing between unrelated individuals.

The junction carries 12 bases between V and J, which are trimmed by 0 bases and 4 bases respectively. For CDR1 and CDR2, the germline V gene (reference sequence) lists SGHKS and YYEKEE. The CDR3 runs 15 amino acids, cysteine and phenylalanine included. CDR3 DNA is the only sequence kept; it has 45 bases, read in frame from the first base. This same sample was also taken into another study, of T cells expressing NK-cell markers. As that second paper reports: Three sorted T-cell subsets (CD3+CD56+NKG2C+, CD3+CD56+NKG2C- and CD3+CD56-NKG2C+) from several donors had their TCR beta-chain repertoires profiled. Among the eight sequenced donors, only one was HCMV-seronegative, while the other seven were HCMV-seropositive. To restrict sorting to alphabetaTCR-expressing T cells, an anti-gammadeltaTCR antibody was added in several experiments. In roughly six donors, the dominant CD3+CD56+NKG2C+ clonotypes ranked among the top 10 CD8+ clonotypes, making up roughly 1.0-7.0% of CD8+ T cells. Those dominant clonotypes were again the most abundant among CD3+CD56-NKG2C+ cells in four donors, at about 25-65%. Whether the expanded NKG2C-expressing T cell clones were specific for HCMV antigens was left unclear. Randomly selected healthy volunteers, three men and five women, were used as the eight sequenced donors. HCMV serostatus was determined by detecting HCMV-specific IgG in serum with a commercial ELISA kit. Reads were demultiplexed and grouped by UMI with MIGEC, and clonotypes were assembled and quantified with MiTCR. To exclude erroneous sequences, only TCR cDNA sequences supported by at least two reads were retained. The tcR package was used for downstream repertoire analysis, with clonotypes matched between fractions based on CDR3 nucleotide sequence plus V segment. Antigen specificity was annotated against VDJdb with VDJmatch, allowing one amino acid substitution in CDR3.

What was sequenced was CD8+ T cells sorted from blood. The sequence joins TRBV5-5 to TRBJ2-3; the D gene is unclear. The clonotype originates from a woman aged 18-35 years in good health. The CDR3 region: CASSLDIGSADTQYF. The sequenced DNA is TGTGCCAGCAGCTTGGATATCGGCAGTGCAGATACGCAGTATTTT.